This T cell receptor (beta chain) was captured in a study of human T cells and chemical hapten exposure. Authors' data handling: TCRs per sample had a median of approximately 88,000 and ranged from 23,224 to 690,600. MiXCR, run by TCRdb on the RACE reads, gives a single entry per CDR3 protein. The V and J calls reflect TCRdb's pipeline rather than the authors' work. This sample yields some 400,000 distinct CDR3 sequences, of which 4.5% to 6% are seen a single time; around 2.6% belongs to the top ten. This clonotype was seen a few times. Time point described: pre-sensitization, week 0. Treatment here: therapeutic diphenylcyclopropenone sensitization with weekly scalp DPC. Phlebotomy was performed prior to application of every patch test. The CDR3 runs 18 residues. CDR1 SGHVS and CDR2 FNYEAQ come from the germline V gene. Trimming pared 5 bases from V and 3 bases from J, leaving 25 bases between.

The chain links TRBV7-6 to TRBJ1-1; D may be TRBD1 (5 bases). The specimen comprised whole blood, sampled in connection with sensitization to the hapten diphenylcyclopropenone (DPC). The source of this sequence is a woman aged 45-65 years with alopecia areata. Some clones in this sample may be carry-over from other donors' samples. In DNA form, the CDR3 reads TGTGCCAGCAGCCGCGGGGGAATAGGATGGGAAAAGGACACTGAAGCTTTCTTT. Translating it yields CASSRGGIGWEKDTEAFF.